This is a list of T cell receptor beta chains from one sample in a study of blood T cell repertoires in COVID-19. Libraries were prepared by immunoSEQ multiplex PCR; TCRdb keeps only in-frame clonotypes and omits some of them. The table lists about 250,000 clones, roughly 88% of them singletons. The sample comprised PBMCs or T cells enriched from blood (not recorded which). These TCRs come from a woman in her 40s who had been exposed to COVID-19. CDR3s include the opening cysteine and the closing phenylalanine or tryptophan. The D gene is left open where the match is weak. Clone size appears in some rows only: once, few, many, or a class for an expanded clone.

>TRBD1|TRBJ1-6|.|TRBV7-8
CASSRDRNNSPLHF
TGTGCCAGCAGCCGGGACAGGAATAATTCACCCCTCCACTTT
>TRBD1|TRBJ1-2|.|TRBV19
CASTSLGTAINYGYTF
TGTGCCAGTACCTCCCTGGGGACAGCGATTAACTATGGCTACACCTTC
>TRBD2|TRBJ2-1|.|TRBV6-2/TRBV6-3
CASSQGLAGGKNEQFF
TGTGCCAGCAGTCAAGGACTAGCGGGAGGGAAGAATGAGCAGTTCTTC
>TRBD1|TRBJ1-6|.|TRBV2
CASRGQGNNSPLHF
TGTGCCAGCAGGGGACAGGGGAATAATTCACCCCTCCACTTT
>.|TRBJ1-2|.|TRBV5-1
CASSSAGGPSNYGYTF
TGTGCCAGCAGCTCGGCGGGGGGCCCGAGTAACTATGGCTACACCTTC
>.|TRBJ2-7|.|TRBV29-1
CSVVLEESGYEQYF
TGCAGCGTTGTTTTAGAGGAGTCTGGGTACGAGCAGTACTTC
>TRBD1|TRBJ1-1|.|TRBV2
CASCRGTGPNTEAFF
TGTGCCAGCTGTCGGGGGACAGGGCCGAACACTGAAGCTTTCTTT
>TRBD1|TRBJ2-1|.|TRBV11-3
CASARGQVQFF
TGTGCCAGCGCCAGGGGGCAGGTGCAGTTCTTC
>.|TRBJ2-1|.|TRBV3-1/TRBV3-2
CASSQSSGFSYNEQFF
TGTGCCAGCAGCCAATCGTCAGGCTTCTCCTACAATGAGCAGTTCTTC
>TRBD1|TRBJ1-2|.|TRBV6-2/TRBV6-3
CASSRQGYGYTF
TGTGCCAGCAGTCGACAGGGCTATGGCTACACCTTC
>.|TRBJ1-2|.|TRBV6-5
CASSYSGGGAARGYTF
TGTGCCAGCAGTTACTCGGGCGGGGGCGCGGCTCGAGGCTACACCTTC
>.|TRBJ2-7|.|TRBV30
CAWSVRGLRSSYEQYF
TGTGCCTGGAGTGTTCGAGGACTCAGGAGCTCCTACGAGCAGTACTTC
>TRBD2|TRBJ2-1|.|TRBV9
CASSVDGLAGKDEQFF
TGTGCCAGCAGCGTAGACGGACTAGCGGGGAAGGATGAGCAGTTCTTC
>.|TRBJ2-7|few|TRBV5-8
CASSRHRVNAYEQYF
TGTGCCAGCAGCCGACACAGGGTAAATGCCTACGAGCAGTACTTC
>.|TRBJ1-1|.|TRBV7-3
CASSPAGAVNTEAFF
TGTGCCAGCAGCCCAGCTGGGGCCGTGAACACTGAAGCTTTCTTT
>.|TRBJ2-5|.|TRBV4-2
CASSQRETQYF
TGTGCCAGCAGCCAGAGAGAGACCCAGTACTTC
>TRBD1|TRBJ1-2|once|TRBV5-4
CASSLGGLAGGIGGYTF
TGTGCCAGCAGCTTGGGGGGACTGGCAGGGGGCATAGGTGGCTACACCTTC
>TRBD2|TRBJ2-7|.|TRBV25-1
CASSSGSGVYEQYF
TGTGCCAGCAGTTCGGGTAGCGGGGTTTACGAGCAGTACTTC
>TRBD1|TRBJ1-5|.|TRBV28
CASSSYGTGARNQPQHF
TGTGCCAGCAGTTCTTACGGGACAGGGGCCCGTAATCAGCCCCAGCATTTT
>TRBD2|TRBJ2-4|.|TRBV6-2/TRBV6-3
CASSLGRAWTSGSWGNIQYF
TGTGCCAGCAGTTTAGGCAGAGCTTGGACTAGCGGGAGTTGGGGAAACATTCAGTACTTC
>TRBD2|TRBJ2-5|.|TRBV7-8
CASSPGGGVQETQYF
TGTGCCAGCAGCCCAGGCGGGGGGGTTCAAGAGACCCAGTACTTC
>.|TRBJ2-7|.|TRBV19
CATASRRGEQYF
TGTGCCACCGCCTCCCGCCGGGGGGAGCAGTACTTC
>TRBD1|TRBJ2-5|.|TRBV7-7
CASSSDRGYQETQYF
TGTGCTAGCAGCTCAGACAGGGGATACCAAGAGACCCAGTACTTC
>.|TRBJ1-2|.|TRBV4-1
CASSQDLLNYGYTF
TGCGCCAGCAGCCAAGATCTCCTAAACTATGGCTACACCTTC
>.|TRBJ2-1|.|TRBV27
CASSLFRDNEQFF
TGTGCCAGCAGTTTATTCCGCGACAATGAGCAGTTCTTC
>TRBD1|TRBJ1-4|.|TRBV28
CASTSQEPGGKLFF
TGTGCCAGCACCTCACAGGAGCCAGGGGGAAAACTGTTTTTT
>TRBD2|TRBJ2-1|few|TRBV4-1
CASSHRGTSGGSYNEQFF
TGCGCCAGCAGCCACCGAGGGACTAGCGGGGGCTCCTACAATGAGCAGTTCTTC
>.|TRBJ1-1|.|TRBV28
CASSAAWGAEAFF
TGTGCCAGCAGTGCGGCGTGGGGGGCTGAAGCTTTCTTT
>TRBD1|TRBJ1-5|.|TRBV19
CASRPGQGAGNQPQHF
TGTGCCAGTAGACCGGGACAGGGAGCTGGCAATCAGCCCCAGCATTTT
>TRBD1|TRBJ2-3|.|TRBV7-2
CASSFRQGDTQYF
TGTGCCAGCAGCTTCCGACAGGGCGATACGCAGTATTTT
>.|TRBJ1-2|.|TRBV12-5
CASGSGASYGYTF
TGTGCTAGTGGCTCAGGCGCTTCCTATGGCTACACCTTC
>TRBD1|TRBJ2-5|.|TRBV28
CASSSPGQGETQYF
TGTGCCAGCAGTTCGCCGGGACAGGGGGAGACCCAGTACTTC
>.|TRBJ1-3|once|TRBV18
CASSPPIRWSSGNTIYF
TGTGCCAGCTCACCACCGATCAGATGGAGCTCTGGAAACACCATATATTTT
>.|TRBJ1-1|.|TRBV7-2
CASSVTGTNTEAFF
TGTGCCAGCAGCGTAACAGGGACGAACACTGAAGCTTTCTTT
>TRBD1|TRBJ1-5|once|TRBV19
CASSRPRTGGKDQPQHF
TGTGCCAGTAGTCGCCCCCGGACAGGGGGAAAAGATCAGCCCCAGCATTTT
>TRBD1|TRBJ1-5|.|TRBV18
CASSPMTGGNQPQHF
TGTGCCAGCTCACCCATGACAGGGGGCAATCAGCCCCAGCATTTT
>.|TRBJ1-5|.|TRBV18
CASSLDINQPQHF
TGTGCCAGCTCACTGGACATAAATCAGCCCCAGCATTTT
>.|TRBJ1-4|.|TRBV6-5
CASSYSAAGGNEKLFF
TGTGCCAGCAGTTACTCAGCGGCAGGAGGGAATGAAAAACTGTTTTTT
>TRBD1|TRBJ1-1|.|TRBV4-3
CASSPSKGTGILNTEAFF
TGCGCCAGCAGCCCGAGCAAAGGGACAGGGATCTTGAACACTGAAGCTTTCTTT
>.|TRBJ2-7|.|TRBV4-1
CASSQGFQREQYF
TGCGCCAGCAGCCAAGGGTTCCAGCGCGAGCAGTACTTC
>.|TRBJ2-5|.|TRBV6-5
CASSRQGSETQYF
TGTGCCAGCAGCCGCCAGGGGTCAGAGACCCAGTACTTC
>TRBD1|TRBJ1-5|.|TRBV5-8
CASSPGTGGADQPQHF
TGTGCCAGCAGCCCGGGGACAGGGGGCGCTGATCAGCCCCAGCATTTT
>TRBD1|TRBJ1-1|.|TRBV28
CASSNGGQIGGNTEAFF
TGTGCCAGCAGTAACGGGGGACAGATAGGCGGTAACACTGAAGCTTTCTTT
>.|TRBJ1-4|.|TRBV9
CASSLAGVDEKLFF
TGTGCCAGCAGCCTGGCAGGGGTCGATGAAAAACTGTTTTTT
>TRBD2|TRBJ2-1|.|TRBV7-2
CASSLPGLAVSSYNEQFF
TGTGCCAGCAGCTTACCCGGACTAGCCGTAAGCTCCTACAATGAGCAGTTCTTC
>TRBD2|TRBJ2-1|.|TRBV14
CASSQKIAGGSNEQFF
TGTGCCAGCAGCCAAAAAATAGCGGGGGGATCGAATGAGCAGTTCTTC
>TRBD2|TRBJ2-2|.|TRBV2
CASSGGLAGNTGELFF
TGTGCCAGCAGTGGAGGGCTAGCGGGGAACACCGGGGAGCTGTTTTTT